The next 24 T cell receptor beta chains were all read from a single sample in a study of cytomegalovirus exposure and HLA in healthy donors. PCR employed 60 Vbeta and 13 Jbeta primers. Libraries were prepared by immunoSEQ multiplex PCR; TCRdb keeps only in-frame clonotypes and omits some of them. This table has around 180,000 clones, 75% to 90% appearing once. The specimen sequenced was PBMCs. These receptors were obtained from a boy aged 2 to 10 in good health and CMV-seronegative.

Worth noting for this clone: The sample contains more than one DNA sequence encoding this CDR3. The chain links TRBV13 to TRBJ1-6; the D gene is possibly TRBD1 (5 bases). CDR1 and CDR2 from the germline V gene are PRHDT and FYEKMQ (reference sequence). V was clipped by 6 bases and J by 6 bases, with 18 bases between them. This CDR3 is 16 amino acids long. The CDR3 region is CASSLRRRALNSPLHF. As DNA, the CDR3 is TGTGCCAGCAGTTTACGACGCAGGGCCCTTAATTCACCCCTCCACTTT.

This sequence joins TRBV12-5 and TRBJ2-3, with 9 bases identical to TRBD1. This CDR3 is built from 15 residues. V lost 6 bases, J lost 2 bases, and 6 bases stayed unmatched. Germline V gene lookup returns CDR1 LGHNT and CDR2 FRNRAP. The CDR3 region is CASGKGQGYTDTQYF. CDR3 nucleotide sequence: TGTGCTAGTGGCAAGGGACAGGGTTACACAGATACGCAGTATTTT.

J is TRBJ2-1 and V is TRBV27; TRBD2 matches at 13 bases. With 10 bases clipped from V and 0 bases from J, the junction kept 18 bases outside the gene matches. Germline V gene lookup returns CDR1 MNHEY and CDR2 SMNVEV (reference sequence). The CDR3 sequence is 20 residues long. CDR3 sequence reads: CATIALSGTSGVSSYNEQFF. For the CDR3, the DNA is TGTGCCACCATTGCTCTATCAGGGACTAGCGGGGTTAGCTCCTACAATGAGCAGTTCTTC.

The gene calls are TRBV6-5 and TRBJ1-1; tentative D call: TRBD1 (5 bases). V was clipped by 7 bases and J by 1 base, with 10 bases between them. CDR1 and CDR2 from the germline V gene are MNHEY and SVGAGI. The length of the CDR3 is 13 residues. In DNA form, the CDR3 reads TGTGCCAGCAACCGGGGGAGGAACACTGAAGCTTTCTTT. It yields the protein CASNRGRNTEAFF.

This clone was observed a single time. V and J are TRBV10-3 and TRBJ2-2; D call uncertain. V was clipped by 2 bases and J by 0 bases, with 13 bases between them. The CDR3 spans 17 residues. CDR1 is ENHRY, CDR2 SYGVKD, per germline. CDR3 sequence reads: CAISEPVPSSNTGELFF. The CDR3 region has the DNA TGTGCCATCAGTGAGCCCGTACCAAGCTCGAACACCGGGGAGCTGTTTTTT.

This clone was counted between two and nine times. The chain combines TRBV11-2 with TRBJ1-6; TRBD1 aligns across 7 bases. The CDR3 extends over 15 amino acids. Germline V gene sequence: CDR1 SGHAT, CDR2 FQNNGV. J gave up 9 bases and V 5 bases, and 10 bases lay outside the gene matches. The CDR3 reads CASSPPTRQGSPLHF. CDR3 DNA: TGTGCCAGCAGCCCCCCGACCCGACAGGGTTCACCCCTCCACTTT.

The chain joins TRBV6-1 to TRBJ2-5; 8 positions agree with TRBD1. This CDR3 has 15 amino acids. The germline CDR1 and CDR2 sequences are MNHNS and SASEGT. V trimming: 6 bases; J trimming: 4 bases; junction bases outside the gene matches: 10. The CDR3 loop is CASSKGTGDRETQYF. The CDR3 DNA reads as TGTGCCAGCAGCAAAGGGACAGGTGATCGAGAGACCCAGTACTTC.

The chain couples TRBV27 to TRBJ2-3; D gene ambiguous. The CDR3 totals 14 residues. Per germline, CDR1 MNHEY and CDR2 SMNVEV (reference sequence). V lost 3 bases and J 4 bases, leaving 11 bases between the germline ends. The CDR3, as DNA: TGTGCCAGCAGTTTTATGTTTCGAGCAGATACGCAGTATTTT. This sequence encodes CASSFMFRADTQYF.

In this sample, this clone turned up a few times. The chain employs TRBV11-3 and TRBJ2-1; TRBD2 is a possible D gene (6 bases). This CDR3 region has 12 residues. Trimming shortened V by 5 bases and J by 7 bases, and 9 bases separated the two germline ends. The germline gives CDR1 SGHNT, CDR2 YENEEA. Here the CDR3 reads CASSGGGNEQFF. CDR3 in DNA: TGTGCCAGCAGCGGTGGAGGGAATGAGCAGTTCTTC.

Here the CDR3 reads CASSILLSSYNEQFF. CDR3 in DNA: TGTGCCAGTAGTATCTTGTTGAGCTCCTACAATGAGCAGTTCTTC. The chain employs TRBV19 and TRBJ2-1, with D unresolved. The CDR3 is 15 amino acids. Trimming cost V 3 bases and J 0 bases, with 9 bases left between them. Per the germline V gene, CDR1 is LNHDA and CDR2 is SQIVND (reference sequence).

The chain combines TRBV10-2 with TRBJ1-2; perhaps TRBD1 as D (6 bases). CDR1 is WSHSY and CDR2 is SAAADI in the germline V gene. This CDR3 spans 13 amino acids. V was shortened by 2 bases and J by 3 bases, with 7 bases between the two germline ends. CDR3 sequence: CASSEGQHYGYTF. The DNA for the CDR3 is TGCGCCAGCAGTGAGGGACAGCACTATGGCTACACCTTC.

The chain carries TRBV5-1 and TRBJ2-7; 9 bases match TRBD1. V was clipped by 4 bases and J by 1 base; unmatched bases: 3. Germline CDR1 SGHRS, CDR2 YFSETQ. This CDR3 is built from 14 residues. The CDR3 region has the DNA TGCGCCAGCAGCCCGGGACAGGGATCCTACGAGCAGTACGTC. It codes for CASSPGQGSYEQYV.

This clone was picked up a small number of times. The chain carries TRBV28 and TRBJ2-1, with 10 bases matching TRBD2. Trimming cost V 5 bases and J 2 bases; bases outside gene matches: 6. Looked up from germline, CDR1 is MDHEN and CDR2 is SYDVKM. This CDR3 comprises 16 residues. DNA of the CDR3: TGTGCCAGCAGTCCCCATAGCGGGGGGCCCTACAATGAGCAGTTCTTC. This translates into CASSPHSGGPYNEQFF.

The chain joins TRBV13 to TRBJ2-2; D not certain. V was shortened by 5 bases and J by 3 bases, with 7 bases between the two germline ends. The CDR3 extends over 13 amino acids. Germline assignment: CDR1 PRHDT and CDR2 FYEKMQ (reference sequence). Here the CDR3 DNA reads TGTGCCAGCAGCACGCGGCACACCGGGGAGCTGTTTTTT. This codes for CASSTRHTGELFF.

This chain uses TRBV30 with TRBJ2-2; 7 bases align to TRBD2. This CDR3 region has 14 residues. The germline CDR1 and CDR2 sequences are GTSNPN and SVGIG (reference sequence). The J segment lost 5 bases and the V segment lost 2 bases, leaving 5 bases of the junction unmatched. CDR3 residues: CAWSPRSGTGELFF. CDR3 bases: TGTGCCTGGAGTCCTCGTAGCGGGACCGGGGAGCTGTTTTTT.

This clone was seen just once. This sequence joins TRBV28 and TRBJ1-1; D unclear. V lost 2 bases, J lost 0 bases, and 13 bases lay in between. The germline gives CDR1 MDHEN, CDR2 SYDVKM. The CDR3 totals 16 residues. CDR3 residues: CASSLPWRIMNTEAFF. The CDR3 DNA reads TGTGCCAGCAGTTTACCCTGGAGGATAATGAACACTGAAGCTTTCTTT.

This clone was seen only once. The V call is TRBV5-6, the J call TRBJ1-6; 9 nucleotides align to TRBD1. The J segment lost 7 bases and the V segment lost 4 bases, leaving 6 bases of the junction unmatched. Germline V gives CDR1 SGHDT, CDR2 YYEEEE. The CDR3 runs 15 residues. The CDR3 here is CASSPGQGLNSPLHF. For the CDR3, the DNA is TGTGCCAGCAGCCCTGGACAGGGGTTGAATTCACCCCTCCACTTT.

The CDR3 bases are TGTGCCAGCACGAGGAAGTCTAGCACAGATACGCAGTATTTT. As protein: CASTRKSSTDTQYF. The chain couples TRBV28 to TRBJ2-3; D gene unclear. The ends were cut back, 7 bases at V and 0 bases at J, with 11 bases in the middle. In germline, CDR1 is MDHEN, CDR2 SYDVKM. The CDR3 loop spans 14 amino acids.

The chain carries TRBV2 and TRBJ1-3; D is possibly TRBD1 (6 bases). Trimming took 3 bases from V and 4 from J, leaving 13 bases between them. The CDR3 extends over 15 amino acids. CDR1 SNHLY and CDR2 FYNNEI come from the germline V gene. DNA for the CDR3: TGTGCCAGCAGTGATGGGGGGGCATCGGGAAACACCATATATTTT. Residues: CASSDGGASGNTIYF.

The chain combines TRBV19 with TRBJ1-3; D is perhaps TRBD1 (6 bases). CDR3 size: 16 residues. Trimming took 5 bases from V and 2 from J, leaving 16 bases between them. Germline V gives CDR1 LNHDA, CDR2 SQIVND (reference sequence). CDR3 nucleotide sequence: TGTGCCAGTAGTTTCGCCACCGGGACAACTGGAAACACCATATATTTT. Amino acids: CASSFATGTTGNTIYF.

V is TRBV19 and J is TRBJ1-1, with D hard to call. Germline-derived CDR1 and CDR2 are LNHDA and SQIVND (reference sequence). The CDR3 is 12 amino acids. Trimming took 11 bases from V and 1 from J, leaving 11 bases between them. Here the CDR3 DNA reads TGTGCCTCAAATCGGGGGAACACTGAAGCTTTCTTT. Translated, it gives CASNRGNTEAFF.

The chain couples TRBV19 to TRBJ2-3; possibly TRBD1 for D (6 bases). This CDR3 has 14 amino acids. V gave up 6 bases and J gave up 0 bases, with 10 bases separating them. Germline assignment: CDR1 LNHDA and CDR2 SQIVND (reference sequence). The DNA for the CDR3 is TGTGCCAGTAGAGGACAGTCTAGCACAGATACGCAGTATTTT. Protein sequence: CASRGQSSTDTQYF.

The chain employs TRBV7-9 and TRBJ1-1, with 7 bases fitting TRBD1. From germline, CDR1 is SEHNR and CDR2 FQNEAQ (reference sequence). CDR3 length: 14 residues. V lost 5 bases and J lost 6; bases outside the gene matches: 9. The CDR3 region is CASSESGRGPEAFF. The CDR3 bases are TGTGCCAGCAGCGAAAGTGGTAGGGGGCCTGAAGCTTTCTTT.

V usage is TRBV29-1 and J usage is TRBJ1-4; D gene uncertain. The V gene lost 3 bases and the J gene lost 5 bases, with 7 bases spanning the gap. The CDR3 contains 12 residues. Germline V gene data show CDR1 as SQVTM and CDR2 as ANQGSEA. CDR3 sequence: CSVETGNEKLFF. The CDR3 DNA follows: TGCAGCGTTGAGACGGGAAATGAAAAACTGTTTTTT.